Here is one T cell receptor (beta chain) with its context. This sample is drawn from a study of blood T cell repertoires in COVID-19. Original methodology: From reference gene primer amplification, estimates of nucleated cell counts were derived. The assay was immunoSEQ multiplex PCR, and TCRdb's table has in-frame clones only and misses some. Clone size and V and J calls were adopted from that table, with D and trimming inferred from the DNA. In the table there are under 200,000 clones, approximately 82% of which are singletons. The age range of participants was about 18 to 100 years, with residence in about two dozen US areas. Participants reported their clinical history, and cohort assignment relied on those reports. Sequences were obtained from PBMCs or T cells enriched from blood (not recorded which). This clonotype was sampled from a woman in her forties or fifties in a cohort exposed to, infected with or recovered from COVID-19 (not recorded which).

The chain's CDR3 is CASSQAAGGPSEQFF. DNA of the CDR3: TGTGCCAGCAGCCAAGCCGCGGGGGGGCCGTCCGAGCAGTTCTTC. This chain uses TRBV4-2 with TRBJ2-1, with 9 bases identical to TRBD2. After removal of 1 base from V and 10 bases from J, the junction contained 8 bases not matched to a gene. The CDR3 is 15 residues long. The V gene's germline CDR1 is LGHNA and CDR2 YNFKEQ.